This TCR beta chain was recovered during a study of T cell responses to AZD1222 COVID-19 vaccine. Broader study findings: Sampled repertoires all dated from after the peak T cell response. Close to half of all spike-specific TCRs reportedly target regions of the variants that are unmutated.

Method: immunoSEQ multiplex PCR; TCRdb's copy keeps in-frame clones and lacks some. The table lists about 160,000 clones, about 90% of them singletons, with about 1% in the top ten. Investigators merged groups given second doses at roughly 4 or roughly 12 weeks. Germline V CDR1 and CDR2: MGHRA, YSYEKL. There are 11 residues in the CDR3. Trimming removed 5 bases from V and 5 bases from J, with 6 bases in between. Concerning this clone itself: The antigen is undetermined.

V and J are TRBV4-1 and TRBJ2-5; the D is unclear. This material consisted of peripheral blood, taken 28 days after the second AZD1222 dose. This clonotype originated in an adult who received the AZD1222 COVID-19 vaccine. The CDR3 protein is CASSSRETQYF. The CDR3 region has the DNA TGCGCCAGCAGCTCGCGGGAGACCCAGTACTTC.